Following are 32 T cell receptor beta chains from one sample sequenced in a study of OX40 agonist ivuxolimab in advanced cancers. Clones were read by immunoSEQ multiplex PCR, and TCRdb kept only the in-frame ones, dropping some. The data contain 42,000 or so clones, 81% of them singletons. The sample consisted of CD4+ or CD8+ T cells sorted from blood, taken in a trial of the OX40 agonist ivuxolimab. These receptors all stem from an adult with an advanced solid tumor such as melanoma, head and neck, liver or kidney cancer.

This rearrangement joins TRBV30 to TRBJ2-1; unclear D gene. This CDR3 is 11 amino acids long. Between the trimmed V and J ends, which lost 5 bases and 7 bases, there was a span of 9 bases. Germline assignment: CDR1 GTSNPN and CDR2 SVGIG (reference sequence). For the CDR3, the DNA is TGTGCCTGGGAGGCCCGGAATGAGCAGTTCTTC. The encoded protein is CAWEARNEQFF. The complete variable domain, with remaining parts taken from reference TRBV30 and TRBJ2-1, reads SQTIHQWPATLVQPVGSPLSLECTVEGTSNPNLYWYRQAAGRGLQLLFYSVGIGQISSEVPQNLSASRPQDRQFILSSKKLLLSDSGFYLCAWEARNEQFFGPGTRLTVL.

The V gene is TRBV4-1, the J gene TRBJ2-1; D is uncertain. This CDR3 is built from 14 residues. V was clipped by 3 bases and J by 1 base, with 7 bases between them. Germline V gene sequence: CDR1 MGHRA, CDR2 YSYEKL. CDR3 DNA sequence: TGCGCCAGCAGCCAGGAGATTTCCTACAATGAGCAGTTCTTC. Residues: CASSQEISYNEQFF.

The chain uses TRBV5-1 and TRBJ1-4; maybe TRBD1 (6 bases). This CDR3 is 15 amino acids long. CDR1 and CDR2 from the germline V gene are SGHRS and YFSETQ. V was pared by 3 bases and J by 8 bases, with 17 bases between. Here the CDR3 DNA reads TGCGCCAGCAGCTCTGTGTTCAGGGGTGGAGAAAAACTGTTTTTT. Translation: CASSSVFRGGEKLFF.

The rearrangement links TRBV7-3 to TRBJ2-2; D unclear. V lost 5 bases, J lost 3 bases, and 13 bases lay in between. Germline CDR1 reads SGHTA; CDR2 reads FQGTGA. The CDR3 totals 15 residues. In nucleotides, the CDR3 is TGTGCCAGCAGCCCTGGTCGGGCCTACACCGGGGAGCTGTTTTTT. Protein: CASSPGRAYTGELFF.

The chain uses TRBV18 and TRBJ2-1; 7 bases align to TRBD2. Germline trimming cut 4 bases from V and 6 bases from J; bases unmatched to any gene: 9. Germline assignment: CDR1 KGHSH and CDR2 LQKENI. The length of the CDR3 is 15 residues. CDR3 DNA: TGTGCCAGCTCACGCTCTGGAGGGAGGGCCAATGAGCAGTTCTTC. Its protein product is CASSRSGGRANEQFF. Full variable domain (missing parts from reference TRBV18 and TRBJ2-1): NAGVMQNPRHLVRRRGQEARLRCSPMKGHSHVYWYRQLPEEGLKFMVYLQKENIIDESGMPKERFSAEFPKEGPSILRIQQVVRGDSAAYFCASSRSGGRANEQFFGPGTRLTVL.

CDR3 protein: CASSLSRANSGANVLTF. As DNA, the CDR3 is TGTGCCAGCAGCTTAAGCAGGGCCAACTCTGGGGCCAACGTCCTGACTTTC. The genes are TRBV7-3 and TRBJ2-6, with D perhaps matching TRBD1 (5 bases). This CDR3 region has 17 residues. Looked up from germline, CDR1 is SGHTA and CDR2 is FQGTGA. Trimming took 1 base from V and 0 from J, leaving 10 bases between them. Full variable domain (outside the CDR3, taken from reference TRBV7-3 and TRBJ2-6): GAGVSQTPSNKVTEKGKYVELRCDPISGHTALYWYRQSLGQGPEFLIYFQGTGAADDSGLPNDRFFAVRPEGSVSTLKIQRTERGDSAVYLCASSLSRANSGANVLTFGAGSRLTVL.

CDR3 bases: TGCAGCGTCGCGGGGACTTTCACGGGAGAGACCCAGTACTTC. It codes for CSVAGTFTGETQYF. The chain uses TRBV29-1 and TRBJ2-5, with a possible D match to TRBD2 (6 bases). CDR1 SQVTM and CDR2 ANQGSEA come from the germline V gene. V gave up 6 bases and J gave up 4 bases, with 18 bases separating them. CDR3 length: 14 amino acids.

J is TRBJ1-2 and V is TRBV4-1, with D hard to call. Germline CDR1 and CDR2: MGHRA and YSYEKL. V gave up 0 bases and J gave up 0 bases, with 11 bases separating them. There are 16 residues in the CDR3. This CDR3 reads CASSQDSRRTNYGYTF. In DNA, the CDR3 is TGCGCCAGCAGCCAAGATAGCAGACGAACTAACTATGGCTACACCTTC.

The V call is TRBV9, the J call TRBJ2-2, with TRBD2 matching over 16 bases. V was pared by 2 bases and J by 6 bases, with 1 base of the junction left unmatched. This CDR3 region has 16 residues. CDR1 SGDLS and CDR2 YYNGEE come from the germline V gene. Here the CDR3 reads CASSVGTSGRAGELFF. The CDR3 nucleotides read TGTGCCAGCAGCGTGGGGACTAGCGGGAGGGCCGGGGAGCTGTTTTTT.

The CDR3: CASSMLAGGGGDTQYF. The CDR3, as DNA: TGTGCCAGCAGCATGCTAGCGGGAGGGGGAGGAGATACGCAGTATTTT. V usage is TRBV9 and J usage is TRBJ2-3; 12 bases align to TRBD2. V shed 4 bases, J shed 5 bases, and the junction held 8 bases outside the gene matches. Germline V gene data show CDR1 as SGDLS and CDR2 as YYNGEE. The CDR3 is 16 amino acids.

This sequence joins TRBV2 and TRBJ2-7; D might be TRBD1 (5 bases). CDR1 and CDR2 (germline): SNHLY, FYNNEI. This CDR3 comprises 11 residues. Trimming stripped 2 bases from V and 12 bases from J, with 11 bases between. The CDR3 DNA reads TGTGCCAGCAGTGAACTCCAGGGTATGTACGTC. Its protein is CASSELQGMYV.

V and J are TRBV28 and TRBJ1-2; D gene ambiguous. Germline V gene data show CDR1 as MDHEN and CDR2 as SYDVKM. The V end lost 2 bases, the J end lost 8 bases, and 9 bases lay between the germline ends. The CDR3 sequence is 12 residues long. CDR3 nucleotide sequence: TGTGCCAGCAGTTTACAAGGGCTAGGCTACACCTTC. This gives the protein CASSLQGLGYTF.

The chain recombines TRBV5-6 with TRBJ2-7; 8 positions match TRBD1. The CDR3 contains 13 residues. Germline loops: CDR1 SGHDT, CDR2 YYEEEE. Germline trimming cut 3 bases from V and 5 bases from J; bases unmatched to any gene: 4. The CDR3 protein is CASSWDRLNEQYV. The DNA of the CDR3 is TGTGCCAGCAGCTGGGACAGGCTTAACGAGCAGTACGTC.

The chain has TRBV10-3 and TRBJ2-3; D uncertain. Germline-derived CDR1 and CDR2 are ENHRY and SYGVKD. V was trimmed by 3 bases and J by 9 bases, leaving 7 bases between them. CDR3 length: 11 residues. Here the CDR3 DNA reads TGTGCCATCAGTGAAATGGAAACGCAGTATTTT. As protein: CAISEMETQYF.

In DNA form, the CDR3 reads TGTGCCAGCAGCTTGGCCAGTAGCGGGAGAACCGACGAGCAGTACGTC. Translating it yields CASSLASSGRTDEQYV. This rearrangement joins TRBV5-6 to TRBJ2-7; 9 bases are shared with TRBD2. Germline CDR1 and CDR2: SGHDT and YYEEEE. CDR3 length equals 16 residues. The V and J ends lost 0 bases and 5 bases, in that order; junction bases with no gene match: 9.

The chain carries TRBV11-3 and TRBJ1-6; D is unresolved. CDR1 and CDR2 (germline): SGHNT, YENEEA. The CDR3 sequence is 15 residues long. With 8 bases removed from V and 0 bases from J, the gap between germline ends came to 11 bases. The CDR3 region is CASAESSSYNSPLHF. The CDR3 bases are TGTGCCAGCGCTGAGTCTAGCTCCTATAATTCACCCCTCCACTTT.

The CDR3 sequence is CASGQGQGGTGELFF. CDR3 in DNA: TGTGCCAGCGGACAAGGACAGGGCGGCACCGGGGAGCTGTTTTTT. V gene TRBV7-7 combines with J gene TRBJ2-2; TRBD1 matches 8 bases. The germline gives CDR1 SSHAT, CDR2 FNYEAQ (reference sequence). The CDR3 is made up of 15 amino acids. Trimming at V came to 8 bases and at J to 4 bases, leaving 9 bases not matched to a gene.

The chain has TRBV15 and TRBJ2-1, with a weak D call TRBD2 (5 bases). The length of the CDR3 is 14 residues. Germline V gene lookup returns CDR1 LNHNV and CDR2 YYDKDF (reference sequence). Trimming took off 2 bases at V and 3 bases at J, with 8 bases between the two ends. The DNA of the CDR3 is TGTGCCACCAGCAGAACAACTAGCTACAATGAGCAGTTCTTC. Translation gives CATSRTTSYNEQFF.

The J gene is TRBJ2-2, the V gene TRBV9; 8 nucleotides line up with TRBD1. The CDR3 runs 15 residues. The J segment lost 5 bases and the V segment lost 3 bases, leaving 6 bases of the junction unmatched. The germline CDR1 and CDR2 sequences are SGDLS and YYNGEE. CDR3 in amino acids: CASSAGTGETGELFF. The CDR3 coding sequence is TGTGCCAGCAGCGCCGGGACAGGAGAAACCGGGGAGCTGTTTTTT.

J is TRBJ2-7 and V is TRBV11-2; 7 positions agree with TRBD2. The CDR3 consists of 14 residues. V was clipped by 5 bases and J by 3 bases; unmatched bases: 7. Looked up from germline, CDR1 is SGHAT and CDR2 is FQNNGV. CDR3 region: CASSVGGEGYEQYV. DNA for the CDR3: TGTGCCAGCAGCGTTGGTGGGGAGGGCTACGAGCAGTACGTC.

The CDR3 nucleotides are TGTGCCAGCAGCTTAGTAGGGACTACGAGCACCGGGGAGCTGTTTTTT. Translating it yields CASSLVGTTSTGELFF. V gene TRBV7-2 combines with J gene TRBJ2-2, with 7 nucleotides matching TRBD2. CDR1 and CDR2 from the germline V gene are SGHTA and FQGNSA. The CDR3 contains 16 residues. V dropped 1 base and J dropped 4; count of bases not matched to a gene: 6.

V gene TRBV9 combines with J gene TRBJ1-1, with D maybe TRBD1 (5 bases). Germline loops: CDR1 SGDLS, CDR2 YYNGEE. Trimming removed 4 bases from V and 7 bases from J, with 14 bases in between. This CDR3 spans 13 amino acids. The CDR3 sequence is CASSPRGRGEAFF. The CDR3 coding sequence is TGTGCCAGCAGCCCCCGAGGGAGGGGTGAAGCTTTCTTT.

This chain links TRBV4-2 with TRBJ1-2; D gene uncertain. The CDR3 is 15 residues long. Germline V gene data show CDR1 as LGHNA and CDR2 as YNFKEQ. The V end was cut by 0 bases, the J end by 4 bases, with 12 bases between. CDR3 coding DNA: TGTGCCAGCAGCCAAGAAGATACCGTAAGCTATGGCTACACCTTC. It yields the protein CASSQEDTVSYGYTF.

The chain employs TRBV1 and TRBJ2-7. TRBV1 is termed a pseudogene. This CDR3 has 17 residues. CDR3 region: CTSSQGEAGWVRGEQYF. The CDR3 DNA reads TGCACCAGCAGCCAGGGTGAAGCGGGTTGGGTAAGGGGGGAGCAGTACTTC.

The sample holds a few counts of this clone. The chain has TRBV7-9 and TRBJ2-7; the D is unclear. V was shortened by 2 bases and J by 5 bases, with 13 bases between the two germline ends. The CDR3 sequence is 14 residues long. Germline CDR1 SEHNR, CDR2 FQNEAQ (reference sequence). The CDR3 sequence is CASSLYSGLDEQYV. CDR3 nucleotides: TGTGCCAGCAGCTTATATTCAGGTCTGGACGAGCAGTACGTC.

The genes are TRBV5-1 and TRBJ2-3; TRBD1 matches at 7 bases. The CDR3 runs 13 residues. The junction had 1 base not matched to a gene; V was cut back by 2 bases and J by 4 bases. From germline, CDR1 is SGHRS and CDR2 YFSETQ. CDR3 in amino acids: CASSLDRADTQYF. Here the CDR3 DNA reads TGCGCCAGCAGCTTAGACAGGGCAGATACGCAGTATTTT.

CDR3 in amino acids: CASSPGAGLYAAYGYTF. CDR3 DNA: TGTGCCAGCAGTCCGGGCGCAGGACTCTATGCGGCCTATGGCTACACCTTC. This chain joins TRBV28 and TRBJ1-2; no definite D call. CDR3 length equals 17 residues. Deletions cut 5 bases from V and 4 bases from J, with 23 bases between. Germline loops: CDR1 MDHEN, CDR2 SYDVKM.

The chain employs TRBV9 and TRBJ2-3; TRBD2 agrees at 7 bases. After removal of 3 bases from V and 2 bases from J, the junction contained 9 bases not matched to a gene. The length of the CDR3 is 16 residues. Looked up from germline, CDR1 is SGDLS and CDR2 is YYNGEE. As DNA, the CDR3 is TGTGCCAGCAGCGAGGAGGGGAGGGGTCTCACAGATACGCAGTATTTT. As protein: CASSEEGRGLTDTQYF. The variable domain in full, with the rest retrieved from reference TRBV9 and TRBJ2-3, is DSGVTQTPKHLITATGQRVTLRCSPRSGDLSVYWYQQSLDQGLQFLIQYYNGEERAKGNILERFSAQQFPDLHSELNLSSLELGDSALYFCASSEEGRGLTDTQYFGPGTRLTVL.

This rearrangement joins TRBV25-1 to TRBJ1-5; TRBD1 matches at 7 bases. The CDR3 loop spans 13 amino acids. V dropped 4 bases and J dropped 4; count of bases not matched to a gene: 1. The germline V gene encodes CDR1 MGHDK and CDR2 SYGVNS. The CDR3 sequence: CASSAQGNQPQHF. For the CDR3, the DNA is TGTGCCAGCAGTGCACAGGGGAATCAGCCCCAGCATTTT.

V usage is TRBV5-5 and J usage is TRBJ1-1; no firm D call. The germline V gene has CDR1 SGHKS and CDR2 YYEKEE (reference sequence). The CDR3 is 17 amino acids. V was trimmed by 0 bases and J by 6 bases, leaving 21 bases between them. The CDR3 spells CASSLVLIEGLSAEAFF. The CDR3 DNA reads as TGTGCCAGCAGCTTGGTTCTTATTGAGGGTTTATCGGCTGAAGCTTTCTTT.

The chain uses TRBV7-2 and TRBJ2-3; weak D call: TRBD1 (5 bases). Germline V CDR1 and CDR2: SGHTA, FQGNSA. The CDR3 totals 15 residues. V was trimmed by 3 bases and J by 6 bases, leaving 16 bases between them. Written as DNA, the CDR3 is TGTGCCAGCAGCTTGGAACAGGACGCCTCGGATACGCAGTATTTT. Translating gives CASSLEQDASDTQYF.

In its sample, this clone was seen a few times. V and J are TRBV29-1 and TRBJ1-1; no clear D gene. With 4 bases removed from V and 5 bases from J, the gap between germline ends came to 5 bases. This CDR3 has 10 amino acids. CDR1 and CDR2 from the germline V gene are SQVTM and ANQGSEA. The CDR3 loop reads CSVGVTEAFF. CDR3 in DNA: TGCAGCGTTGGGGTTACTGAAGCTTTCTTT.